This T cell receptor (beta chain) was sequenced during a study of identical twins. Findings and limits, study-wide: The study found excess low generation probability among twin-shared out-of-frame alpha sequences. Abundant cord blood beta clonotypes carried fewer insertions; memory repertoires showed none.

TCRdb passed the 5' RACE reads through MiXCR, listing each CDR3 protein once. This sample carries 1,800,000 or so distinct CDR3 sequences, around 29% of them seen once, and the ten largest clones take about 0.3%. Comment on this clonotype: Its target is unknown. The junction shows a germline mismatch at one end, possibly a read error.

CDR3 length: 15 amino acids. Germline V gene data show CDR1 as SGHTA and CDR2 as FQGNSA. Sequenced: cord blood. This clonotype was sampled from a newborn girl in good health. The V call is TRBV7-2, the J call TRBJ1-2; D call uncertain. CDR3 nucleotide sequence: TGTGCCAGCAGCCCCACCTACGGGGAGATCTATGGCCACACCTTC. Translation: CASSPTYGEIYGHTF. Looking up the rest from reference TRBV7-2 and TRBJ1-2 gives the full variable domain: GAGVSQSPSNKVTEKGKDVELRCDPISGHTALYWYRQSLGQGLEFLIYFQGNSAPDKSGLPSDRFSAERTGGSVSTLTIQRTQQEDSAVYLCASSPTYGEIYGHTFGSGTRLTVV.